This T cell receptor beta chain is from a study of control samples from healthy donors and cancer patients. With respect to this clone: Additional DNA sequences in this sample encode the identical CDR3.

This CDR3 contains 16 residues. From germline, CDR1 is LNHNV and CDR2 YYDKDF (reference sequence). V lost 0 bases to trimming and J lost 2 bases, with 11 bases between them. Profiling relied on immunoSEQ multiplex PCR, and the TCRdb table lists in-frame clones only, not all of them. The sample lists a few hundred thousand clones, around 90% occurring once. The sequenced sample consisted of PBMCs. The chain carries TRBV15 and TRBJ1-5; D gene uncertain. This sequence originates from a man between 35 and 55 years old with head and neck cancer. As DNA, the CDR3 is TGTGCCACCAGCAGAGATCGGACCGTCGGCAATCAGCCCCAGCATTTT. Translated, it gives CATSRDRTVGNQPQHF.